This T cell receptor (beta chain) was retrieved from a study of blood T cell repertoires in COVID-19. Study-wide background: Material from acute and convalescent COVID-19 was sourced from the United States, Italy and Spain.

Patients at the Seattle site were enrolled during active infection and followed longitudinally. Per the original methods: Reference gene primer amplification in the assay estimated nucleated cell counts. The protocol was immunoSEQ multiplex PCR, while the TCRdb copy is restricted to in-frame clones and leaves out a portion. V, J and clone size are those of that table, while D and trimming were read from the DNA. The sample includes 200,000 or so clones, roughly 76% of them seen just once. Sequenced sample: peripheral blood. The receptor was derived from a woman aged 80 or over with COVID-19, enrolled during active disease.

CDR3 sequence: CASSIRRGAGYEQYF. CDR3 sequence (DNA): TGTGCCAGTAGTATACGCCGGGGGGCAGGTTACGAGCAGTACTTC. The J gene is TRBJ2-7, the V gene TRBV19, with a weak D call TRBD2 (7 bases). This CDR3 region has 15 residues. The ends were cut back, 2 bases at V and 4 bases at J, with 15 bases in the middle. Germline V gene lookup returns CDR1 LNHDA and CDR2 SQIVND (reference sequence).